This entry lists 16 T cell receptor beta chains sequenced from one sample in a study of Tregs in tolerant kidney transplant recipients. Related graft donors supplied nonmyeloablative bone marrow transplants, and mixed chimerism was transient. Repertoires were generated with immunoSEQ multiplex PCR, while TCRdb's copy carries only in-frame clones and drops some. The sample consists of fewer than 95,000 clones, 93% of them appearing once. The input for sequencing was CD4+ T cells from blood (PBMCs), taken 12 months after the transplant. The source of these receptors is a human patient who received a combined kidney and bone marrow transplant. Some T cells could come from the graft donor.

V gene TRBV30 combines with J gene TRBJ1-5; TRBD1 matches at 8 bases. V was clipped by 1 base and J by 2 bases; unmatched bases: 7. CDR1 is GTSNPN and CDR2 is SVGIG in the germline V gene (reference sequence). This CDR3 region has 16 residues. CDR3 sequence: CAWSEKSTGGNQPQHF. The CDR3 nucleotides read TGTGCCTGGAGTGAAAAATCGACAGGGGGCAATCAGCCCCAGCATTTT.

J is TRBJ2-7 and V is TRBV30, with 7 bases fitting TRBD2. V was pared by 2 bases and J by 1 base, with 8 bases of the junction left unmatched. This CDR3 contains 15 residues. The germline V gene has CDR1 GTSNPN and CDR2 SVGIG (reference sequence). CDR3 sequence: CAWSRSGRVSYEQYF. CDR3 sequence (DNA): TGTGCCTGGAGTAGATCAGGGAGGGTTTCCTACGAGCAGTACTTC. Supplemented by reference TRBV30 and TRBJ2-7, the full variable domain reads SQTIHQWPATLVQPVGSPLSLECTVEGTSNPNLYWYRQAAGRGLQLLFYSVGIGQISSEVPQNLSASRPQDRQFILSSKKLLLSDSGFYLCAWSRSGRVSYEQYFGPGTRLTVT.

This chain connects TRBV6-5 to TRBJ1-2, with D uncertain. The CDR3 is 15 residues long. Germline V gene data show CDR1 as MNHEY and CDR2 as SVGAGI. The germline V and J ends were trimmed by 0 bases and 4 bases, with 12 bases remaining between them. The CDR3 coding sequence is TGTGCCAGCAGTTACTCGACCTCGGAGGTCTATGGCTACACCTTC. Its protein product is CASSYSTSEVYGYTF.

The rearrangement links TRBV27 to TRBJ2-7; D ambiguous. Germline CDR1 reads MNHEY; CDR2 reads SMNVEV (reference sequence). The CDR3 has 14 amino acids. Trimming took 6 bases from V and 3 from J, leaving 15 bases between them. The CDR3 loop reads CASSLRSVGYEQYF. The CDR3 region has the DNA TGTGCCAGCAGCCTCAGATCTGTTGGCTACGAGCAGTACTTC.

The genes are TRBV7-2 and TRBJ1-3; D is possibly TRBD1 (6 bases). CDR3 length: 17 amino acids. From germline, CDR1 is SGHTA and CDR2 FQGNSA. V shed 3 bases and J shed 2 bases, with 17 bases lying between them. CDR3 bases: TGTGCCAGCAGCTTTTACAGGGCCATTCGTCCTGGAAACACCATATATTTT. Residues: CASSFYRAIRPGNTIYF.

The rearrangement joins TRBV9 to TRBJ2-2; D might be TRBD1 (7 bases). Trimming removed 3 bases at V and 2 bases at J, with 11 bases between. The CDR3 is 15 residues long. Per germline, CDR1 SGDLS and CDR2 YYNGEE. CDR3 sequence (DNA): TGTGCCAGCAGCGGCGGGACAGAAAACACCGGGGAGCTGTTTTTT. Translated: CASSGGTENTGELFF.

The chain couples TRBV5-4 to TRBJ2-5, with a possible D match to TRBD2 (5 bases). CDR3 length: 14 residues. Per the germline V gene, CDR1 is SGHNT and CDR2 is YYREEE (reference sequence). Trimming pared 0 bases from V and 2 bases from J, leaving 8 bases between. CDR3 in DNA: TGTGCCAGCAGCTTGGGGTGGAGGCAAGAGACCCAGTACTTC. Translation gives CASSLGWRQETQYF.

CDR3 residues: CASSTAYEQYF. The CDR3 DNA sequence: TGTGCCAGTAGTACCGCCTACGAGCAGTACTTC. The V gene is TRBV19, the J gene TRBJ2-7; D not resolved. V lost 4 bases and J lost 2, with 3 bases in between. The V gene's germline CDR1 is LNHDA and CDR2 SQIVND (reference sequence). The CDR3 has 11 residues.

The chain is built from TRBV6-6 and TRBJ2-2; a weak D match, TRBD2 (5 bases). V was shortened by 10 bases and J by 7 bases, with 13 bases between the two germline ends. The CDR3 is 12 amino acids. Germline V gene lookup returns CDR1 MNHNY and CDR2 SVGAGI (reference sequence). The CDR3 region has the DNA TGTGCCATCGCCACTCGGGGCGGGGAGCTGTTTTTT. Encoded protein: CAIATRGGELFF.

This chain uses TRBV19 with TRBJ1-2; 10 nucleotides line up with TRBD1. The CDR3 is made up of 18 amino acids. V dropped 7 bases and J dropped 0; count of bases not matched to a gene: 14. CDR1 and CDR2 (germline): LNHDA, SQIVND (reference sequence). DNA for the CDR3: TGTGCCAGTAAACGACAGGGGGCTCTACTGACCACTAACTATGGCTACACCTTC. This gives the protein CASKRQGALLTTNYGYTF.

This chain uses TRBV5-6 with TRBJ1-1; TRBD1 aligns across 7 bases. The germline V gene encodes CDR1 SGHDT and CDR2 YYEEEE. V shed 4 bases and J 0 bases; nucleotides not matched to a gene: 12. CDR3 length: 17 amino acids. The CDR3 reads CASSQAGTAFMNTEAFF. CDR3 bases: TGTGCCAGCAGCCAAGCCGGGACAGCCTTCATGAACACTGAAGCTTTCTTT.

This sequence joins TRBV19 and TRBJ2-1; tentative D call: TRBD1 (5 bases). The V gene's germline CDR1 is LNHDA and CDR2 SQIVND (reference sequence). The CDR3 has 13 residues. Trimming stripped 6 bases from V and 8 bases from J, with 14 bases between. The DNA of the CDR3 is TGTGCCAGTAGCCTTAACATAGGGGATGAGCAGTTCTTC. Amino acids: CASSLNIGDEQFF.

For the CDR3, the DNA is TGCGCCAGCAGCCAGGGGACTAGCGGCTTTCTCTACGAGCAGTACTTC. Translated: CASSQGTSGFLYEQYF. The chain joins TRBV4-3 to TRBJ2-7, with 11 nucleotides matching TRBD2. The length of the CDR3 is 16 residues. V shed 3 bases, J shed 3 bases, and the junction held 7 bases outside the gene matches. Germline V gene sequence: CDR1 LGHNA, CDR2 YSLEER.

This chain connects TRBV5-1 to TRBJ2-1, with 8 bases that match TRBD2. V shed 4 bases, J shed 3 bases, and the junction held 6 bases outside the gene matches. Germline V CDR1 and CDR2: SGHRS, YFSETQ. The CDR3 totals 15 residues. As DNA, the CDR3 is TGCGCCAGCAGCGAACCGGGACTAGGCTACAATGAGCAGTTCTTC. Encoded protein: CASSEPGLGYNEQFF.

This chain uses TRBV4-3 with TRBJ2-5, with a possible D match to TRBD1 (6 bases). Trimming cost V 1 base and J 5 bases, with 20 bases left between them. The length of the CDR3 is 17 residues. Per germline, CDR1 LGHNA and CDR2 YSLEER. CDR3 nucleotides: TGCGCCAGCAGCCAAGGGTTCGCTGGGGGCGCGTACGAGACCCAGTACTTC. Amino acids: CASSQGFAGGAYETQYF.

This rearrangement joins TRBV30 to TRBJ1-5, with TRBD1 matching over 8 bases. CDR1 and CDR2 (germline): GTSNPN, SVGIG (reference sequence). The CDR3 extends over 13 amino acids. J lost 5 bases, V lost 5 bases, and 5 bases had no gene match. In DNA form, the CDR3 reads TGTGCCTGGGCTACAGGGGGGCATCAGCCCCAGCATTTT. It encodes CAWATGGHQPQHF.